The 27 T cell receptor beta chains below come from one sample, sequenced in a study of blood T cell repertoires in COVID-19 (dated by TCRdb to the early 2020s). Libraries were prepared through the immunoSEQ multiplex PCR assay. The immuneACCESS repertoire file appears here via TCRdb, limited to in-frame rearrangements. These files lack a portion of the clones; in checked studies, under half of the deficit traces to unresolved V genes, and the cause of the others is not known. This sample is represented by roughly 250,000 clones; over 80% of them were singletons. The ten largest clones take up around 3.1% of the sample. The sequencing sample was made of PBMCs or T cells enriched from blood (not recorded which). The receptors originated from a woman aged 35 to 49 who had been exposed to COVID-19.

The CDR3 loop reads CASSPGGAGRVQETQYF. The DNA for the CDR3 is TGTGCCAGCAGCCCGGGAGGGGCGGGGCGGGTCCAAGAGACCCAGTACTTC. The chain couples TRBV11-2 to TRBJ2-5; TRBD2 aligns across 8 bases. Germline assignment: CDR1 SGHAT and CDR2 FQNNGV. Trimming cost V 5 bases and J 1 base; bases outside gene matches: 12. The CDR3 covers 17 residues.

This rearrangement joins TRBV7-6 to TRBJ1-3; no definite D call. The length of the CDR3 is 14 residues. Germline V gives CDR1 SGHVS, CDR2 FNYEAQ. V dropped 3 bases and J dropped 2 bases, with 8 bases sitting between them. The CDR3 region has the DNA TGTGCCAGCAGCTTGGAGTTCGCTGGAAACACCATATATTTT. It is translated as CASSLEFAGNTIYF.

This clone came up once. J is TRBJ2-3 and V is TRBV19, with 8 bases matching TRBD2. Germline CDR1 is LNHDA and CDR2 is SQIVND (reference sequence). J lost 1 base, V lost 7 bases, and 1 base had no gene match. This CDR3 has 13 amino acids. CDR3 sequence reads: CASNGGGTDTQYF. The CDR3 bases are TGTGCCAGTAACGGGGGGGGCACAGATACGCAGTATTTT.

CDR3: CASSPNSGLGNTIYF. The CDR3 region has the DNA TGCGCCAGCAGCCCTAACTCGGGACTCGGAAACACCATATATTTT. The rearrangement uses TRBV4-3 and TRBJ1-3; D is possibly TRBD1 (5 bases). Trimming took 4 bases from V and 4 from J, leaving 14 bases between them. The CDR3 totals 15 residues. Germline CDR1 LGHNA, CDR2 YSLEER.

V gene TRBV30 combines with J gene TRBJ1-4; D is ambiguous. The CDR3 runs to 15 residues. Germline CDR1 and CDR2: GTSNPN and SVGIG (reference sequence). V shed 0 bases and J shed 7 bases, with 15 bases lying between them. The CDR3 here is CAWSVLTARAEKLFF. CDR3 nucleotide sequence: TGTGCCTGGAGTGTATTGACCGCGCGGGCTGAAAAACTGTTTTTT.

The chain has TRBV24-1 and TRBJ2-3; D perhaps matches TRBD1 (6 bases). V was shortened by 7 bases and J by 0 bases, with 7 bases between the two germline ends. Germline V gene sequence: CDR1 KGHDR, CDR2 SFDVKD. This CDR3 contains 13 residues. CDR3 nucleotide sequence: TGTGCCACCAGGGACAGTAGCACAGATACGCAGTATTTT. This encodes CATRDSSTDTQYF.

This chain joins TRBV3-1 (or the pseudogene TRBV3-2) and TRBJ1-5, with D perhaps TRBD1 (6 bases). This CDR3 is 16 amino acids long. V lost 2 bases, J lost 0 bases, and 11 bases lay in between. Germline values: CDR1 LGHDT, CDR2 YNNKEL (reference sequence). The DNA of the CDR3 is TGTGCCAGCAGCCAAAGTGGGACAACTAGCAATCAGCCCCAGCATTTT. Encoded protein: CASSQSGTTSNQPQHF.

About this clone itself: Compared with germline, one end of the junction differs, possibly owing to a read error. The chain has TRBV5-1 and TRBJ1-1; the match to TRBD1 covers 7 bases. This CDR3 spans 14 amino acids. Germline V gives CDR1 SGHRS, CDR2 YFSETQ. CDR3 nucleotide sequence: TGTGCCAGCAGGGCGGGACAGATGAACACTGAAGCTTTCTTT. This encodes CASRAGQMNTEAFF.

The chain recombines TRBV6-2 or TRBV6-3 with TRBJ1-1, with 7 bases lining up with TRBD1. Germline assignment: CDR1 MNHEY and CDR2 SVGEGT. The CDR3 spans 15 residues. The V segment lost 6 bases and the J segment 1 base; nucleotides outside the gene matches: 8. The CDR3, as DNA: TGTGCCAGCAGCCCCGCTCGGACAGGGAACACTGAAGCTTTCTTT. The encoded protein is CASSPARTGNTEAFF.

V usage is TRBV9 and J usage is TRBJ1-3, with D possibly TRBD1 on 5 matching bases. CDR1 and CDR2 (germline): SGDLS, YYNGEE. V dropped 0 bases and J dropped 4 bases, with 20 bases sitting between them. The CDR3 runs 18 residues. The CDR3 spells CASSVEPRPGGAGNTIYF. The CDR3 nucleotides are TGTGCCAGCAGCGTAGAGCCCCGGCCTGGTGGGGCCGGAAACACCATATATTTT.

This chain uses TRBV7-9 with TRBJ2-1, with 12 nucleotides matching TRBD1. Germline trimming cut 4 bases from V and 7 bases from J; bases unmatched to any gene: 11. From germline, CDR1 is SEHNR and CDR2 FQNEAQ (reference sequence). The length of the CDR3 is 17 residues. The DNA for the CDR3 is TGTGCCAGCAGCTCAACCACCACGGGACAGGGGGCTAATGAGCAGTTCTTC. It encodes CASSSTTTGQGANEQFF.

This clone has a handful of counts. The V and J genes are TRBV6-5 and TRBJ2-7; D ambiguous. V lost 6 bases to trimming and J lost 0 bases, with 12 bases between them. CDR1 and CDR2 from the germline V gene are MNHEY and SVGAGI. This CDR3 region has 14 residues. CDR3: CASSIQASSYEQYF. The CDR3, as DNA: TGTGCCAGCAGCATTCAGGCGAGCTCCTACGAGCAGTACTTC.

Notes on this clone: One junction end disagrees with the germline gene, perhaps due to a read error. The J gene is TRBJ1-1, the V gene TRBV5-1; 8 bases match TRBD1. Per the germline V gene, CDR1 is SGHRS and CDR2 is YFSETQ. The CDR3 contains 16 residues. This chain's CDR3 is CASSLGAGGGNTEAFF. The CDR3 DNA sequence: TGTGCCAGCAGCTTGGGGGCAGGGGGCGGGAACACTGAAGCTTTCTTT.

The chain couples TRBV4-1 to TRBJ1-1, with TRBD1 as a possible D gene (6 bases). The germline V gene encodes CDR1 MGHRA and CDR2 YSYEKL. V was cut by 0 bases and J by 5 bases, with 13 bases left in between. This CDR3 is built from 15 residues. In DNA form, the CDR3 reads TGCGCCAGCAGCCAAGAAGGGCAGGGGCAGACTGAAGCTTTCTTT. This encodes CASSQEGQGQTEAFF.

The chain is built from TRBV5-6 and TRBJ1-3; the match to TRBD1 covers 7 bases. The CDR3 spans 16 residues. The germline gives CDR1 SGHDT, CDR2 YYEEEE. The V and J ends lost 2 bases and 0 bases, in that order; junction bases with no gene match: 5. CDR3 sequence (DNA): TGTGCCAGCAGCTTAATAGGGGGCAACTCTGGAAACACCATATATTTT. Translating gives CASSLIGGNSGNTIYF.

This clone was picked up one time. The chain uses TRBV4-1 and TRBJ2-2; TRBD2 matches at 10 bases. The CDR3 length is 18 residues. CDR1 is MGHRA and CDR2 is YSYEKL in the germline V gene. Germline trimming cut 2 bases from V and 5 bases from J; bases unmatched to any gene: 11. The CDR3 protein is CASSQFSSGGRTTGELFF. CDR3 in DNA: TGCGCCAGCAGCCAATTTTCTAGCGGGGGCCGGACGACCGGGGAGCTGTTTTTT.

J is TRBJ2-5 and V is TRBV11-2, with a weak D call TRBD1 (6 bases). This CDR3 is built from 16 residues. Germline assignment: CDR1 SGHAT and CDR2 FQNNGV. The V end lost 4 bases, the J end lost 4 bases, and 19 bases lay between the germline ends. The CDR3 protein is CASSSGPGVWLETQYF. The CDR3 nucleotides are TGTGCCAGCAGCTCCGGGCCAGGGGTTTGGTTAGAGACCCAGTACTTC.

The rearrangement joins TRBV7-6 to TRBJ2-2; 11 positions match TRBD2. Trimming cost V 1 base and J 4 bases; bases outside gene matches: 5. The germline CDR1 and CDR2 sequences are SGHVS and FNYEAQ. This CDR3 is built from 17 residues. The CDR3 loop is CASSLEPSGGTTGELFF. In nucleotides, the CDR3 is TGTGCCAGCAGCTTAGAGCCTAGCGGGGGGACCACCGGGGAGCTGTTTTTT.

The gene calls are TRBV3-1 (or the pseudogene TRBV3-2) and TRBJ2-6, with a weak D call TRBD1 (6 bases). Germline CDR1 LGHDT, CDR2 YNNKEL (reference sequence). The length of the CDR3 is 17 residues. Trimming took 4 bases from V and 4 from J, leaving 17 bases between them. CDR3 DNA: TGTGCCAGCAGCCCCTCCAGGGGTGAATACGGGGCCAACGTCCTGACTTTC. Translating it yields CASSPSRGEYGANVLTF.

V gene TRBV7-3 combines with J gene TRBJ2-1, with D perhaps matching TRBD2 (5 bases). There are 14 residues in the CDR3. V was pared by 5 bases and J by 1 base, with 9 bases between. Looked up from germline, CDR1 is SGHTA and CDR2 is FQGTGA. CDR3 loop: CASSPRGSYNEQFF. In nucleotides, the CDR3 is TGTGCCAGCAGCCCCAGAGGGTCCTACAATGAGCAGTTCTTC.

This CDR3 is CASSVGGTADETQYF. CDR3 coding DNA: TGTGCCAGCAGCGTTGGAGGGACAGCCGATGAGACCCAGTACTTC. The gene calls are TRBV9 and TRBJ2-5, with a weak D call TRBD1 (7 bases). CDR3 length: 15 amino acids. The germline V gene has CDR1 SGDLS and CDR2 YYNGEE. With 2 bases removed from V and 5 bases from J, the gap between germline ends came to 16 bases.

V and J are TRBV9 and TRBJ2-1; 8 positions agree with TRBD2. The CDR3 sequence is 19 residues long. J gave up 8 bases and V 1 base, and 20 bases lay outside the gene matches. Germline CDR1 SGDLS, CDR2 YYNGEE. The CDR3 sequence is CASSVPPTPGGPLGDEQFF. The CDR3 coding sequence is TGTGCCAGCAGCGTACCACCTACGCCGGGAGGGCCTCTGGGGGATGAGCAGTTCTTC.

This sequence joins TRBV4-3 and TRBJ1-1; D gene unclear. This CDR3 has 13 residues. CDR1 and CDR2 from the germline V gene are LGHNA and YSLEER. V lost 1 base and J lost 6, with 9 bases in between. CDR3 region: CASSQGGAAEAFF. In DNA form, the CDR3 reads TGCGCCAGCAGCCAAGGTGGCGCGGCTGAAGCTTTCTTT.

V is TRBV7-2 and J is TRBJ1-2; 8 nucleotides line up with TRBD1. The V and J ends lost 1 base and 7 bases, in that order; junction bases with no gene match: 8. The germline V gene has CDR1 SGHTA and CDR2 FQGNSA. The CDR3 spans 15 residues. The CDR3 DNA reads TGTGCCAGCAGCTTAGTCGCAGGGGGCTCTTTTGGCTACACCTTC. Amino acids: CASSLVAGGSFGYTF.

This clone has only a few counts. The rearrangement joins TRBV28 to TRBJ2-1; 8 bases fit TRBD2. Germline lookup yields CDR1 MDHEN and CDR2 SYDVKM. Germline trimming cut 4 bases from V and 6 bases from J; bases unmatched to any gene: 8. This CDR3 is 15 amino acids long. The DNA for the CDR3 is TGTGCCAGCAGTTCTCGGGGGGGCCGGGTCAATGAGCAGTTCTTC. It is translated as CASSSRGGRVNEQFF.

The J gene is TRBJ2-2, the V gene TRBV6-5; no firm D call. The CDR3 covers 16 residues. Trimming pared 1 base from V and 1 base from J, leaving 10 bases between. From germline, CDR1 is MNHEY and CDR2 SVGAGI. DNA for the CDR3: TGTGCCAGCAGTTACTTGCCCGGCGGGAACACCGGGGAGCTGTTTTTT. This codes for CASSYLPGGNTGELFF.

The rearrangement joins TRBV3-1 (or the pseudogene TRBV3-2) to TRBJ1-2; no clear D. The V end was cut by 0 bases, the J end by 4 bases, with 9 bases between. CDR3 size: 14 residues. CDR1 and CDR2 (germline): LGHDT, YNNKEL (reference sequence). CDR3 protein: CASSQDQAPYGYTF. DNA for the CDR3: TGTGCCAGCAGCCAAGATCAAGCGCCCTATGGCTACACCTTC.